The clone carrying this T cell receptor beta chain has only one observation. Antigen unknown. The repertoire was sequenced with immunoSEQ multiplex PCR; TCRdb's copy has only in-frame clones and lacks some. This sample has some 25,000 clones, with about 95% found just once. CD4+CD127+ cells were sorted as the conventional CD4 T cells. With 7 bases removed from V and 0 bases from J, the gap between germline ends came to 10 bases. The V gene's germline CDR1 is SQVTM and CDR2 ANQGSEA. The CDR3 covers 13 residues. The data are from a study of B cell selection in AIRE deficiency. Overall study results and limits: Healthy donors alone shared about a third of about 3,600 Treg sequences; patients alone 8.5% to 10%. Patient Tconv cells held about 31% of Treg sequences shared by healthy donors. CDR3s were shorter in shared Treg sequences, reflecting few non-templated nucleotide insertions. Patient Tconv and Treg cells showed healthy-like TCRBV usage, CDR3 length, diversity.

This chain links TRBV29-1 with TRBJ1-3, with D possibly being TRBD1 (6 bases). This sequence was found in a human donor in good health. The specimen was CD4+CD127+ conventional T cells sorted from PBMCs. The CDR3 loop is CSALQGSGNTIYF. CDR3 DNA sequence: TGCAGCGCCTTACAGGGCTCTGGAAACACCATATATTTT.